This T cell receptor (beta chain) was sequenced in a study of blood T cell repertoires in COVID-19. Study context: COVID-19 samples collected from the United States, Italy and Spain covered acute and convalescent phases. T cells, B-cell-depleted T cells, or PBMCs provided the cDNA or gDNA that served as material.

Per the original methods: From reference gene primer amplification, estimates of nucleated cell counts were derived. Sequencing used immunoSEQ multiplex PCR; TCRdb keeps in-frame clones, though not all of them. V and J calls and clone size are copied from that table; D and trimming were computed from the DNA. The table records about 210,000 clones, roughly 82% of them present only once. This clone has just a few counts. Germline V CDR1 and CDR2: SGHDT, YYEEEE. With V trimmed by 4 bases and J by 2 bases, 5 bases remained unmatched. The CDR3 totals 14 residues. Sequencing was carried out using peripheral blood. The chain couples TRBV5-6 to TRBJ2-7; TRBD1 matches at 8 bases. This clonotype originated in a woman between 35 and 50 years old with acute or convalescent COVID-19. For the CDR3, the DNA is TGTGCCAGCAGCGATGGACAGGGAACCTACGAGCAGTACTTC. As protein: CASSDGQGTYEQYF.